This entry lists 10 T cell receptor beta chains sequenced from one sample in a study of blood T cell repertoires in COVID-19. Sequenced by immunoSEQ multiplex PCR; TCRdb stores in-frame clones only, minus some. The table records 200,000 to 250,000 clones, more than 80% of them present only once. The material sequenced was PBMCs or T cells enriched from blood (not recorded which). The receptors come from a woman between 40 and 55 years old with acute COVID-19.

This chain links TRBV2 with TRBJ1-2, with D perhaps matching TRBD1 (5 bases). Deletions cut 4 bases from V and 3 bases from J, with 18 bases between. Germline-derived CDR1 and CDR2 are SNHLY and FYNNEI. This CDR3 has 16 amino acids. In nucleotides, the CDR3 is TGTGCCAGCAGTGGCCAACCTCGGGGACTGGACTATGGCTACACCTTC. Amino acid sequence: CASSGQPRGLDYGYTF.

This clone has just one count. The chain recombines TRBV3-1 (or the pseudogene TRBV3-2) with TRBJ1-4; TRBD1 might be the D (5 bases). CDR3 length: 15 amino acids. Germline V gene data show CDR1 as LGHDT and CDR2 as YNNKEL (reference sequence). The V gene lost 4 bases and the J gene lost 8 bases, with 17 bases spanning the gap. The CDR3 protein is CASSLRPLKGEKLFF. The CDR3 DNA follows: TGTGCCAGCAGCCTCCGGCCCCTCAAGGGGGAAAAACTGTTTTTT.

This clone was counted once. This chain connects TRBV7-2 to TRBJ2-5, with 9 bases fitting TRBD2. The CDR3 loop spans 14 amino acids. Germline V gene data show CDR1 as SGHTA and CDR2 as FQGNSA. The V segment lost 5 bases and the J segment 1 base; nucleotides outside the gene matches: 2. CDR3 loop: CASSKAGGQETQYF. The CDR3 DNA reads as TGTGCCAGCAGCAAAGCGGGGGGCCAAGAGACCCAGTACTTC.

The rearrangement uses TRBV5-8 and TRBJ2-6; D might be TRBD2 (7 bases). CDR3 length equals 19 residues. V lost 4 bases and J 4 bases, leaving 24 bases between the germline ends. CDR1 and CDR2 (germline): SGHTS, YDEGEE. Here the CDR3 reads CASSPEGGSISGGANVLTF. The CDR3, as DNA: TGTGCCAGCAGCCCGGAGGGGGGGAGTATTTCGGGAGGGGCCAACGTCCTGACTTTC.

This clone was counted once. This chain uses TRBV5-1 with TRBJ1-3; 9 bases map to TRBD1. This CDR3 is built from 15 residues. Per germline, CDR1 SGHRS and CDR2 YFSETQ. V gave up 4 bases and J gave up 1 base; unmatched junction bases: 3. The CDR3 nucleotides read TGCGCCAGCAGCCAAGGGACAGGGTCTGGAAACACCATATATTTT. It is translated as CASSQGTGSGNTIYF.

The V call is TRBV7-3, the J call TRBJ1-6, with 8 bases identical to TRBD1. The germline V gene encodes CDR1 SGHTA and CDR2 FQGTGA. The CDR3 is 15 residues long. V lost 4 bases, J lost 7 bases, and 6 bases stayed unmatched. CDR3 residues: CASSSGQGGNSPLHF. In DNA, the CDR3 is TGTGCCAGCAGCTCTGGACAGGGAGGGAATTCACCCCTCCACTTT.

The chain has TRBV10-2 and TRBJ1-1; TRBD1 agrees at 8 bases. The germline CDR1 and CDR2 sequences are WSHSY and SAAADI. V was pared by 6 bases and J by 7 bases, with 4 bases of the junction left unmatched. The CDR3 contains 12 residues. CDR3 nucleotide sequence: TGCGCCAGCAGCCAGACAGGGGTTGAAGCTTTCTTT. Translating gives CASSQTGVEAFF.

The gene calls are TRBV11-1 and TRBJ2-3; 9 positions agree with TRBD1. With 5 bases clipped from V and 7 bases from J, the junction kept 7 bases outside the gene matches. Germline values: CDR1 SGHAT, CDR2 FQDESV (reference sequence). The CDR3 runs 14 residues. The DNA of the CDR3 is TGTGCCAGCAGCCCGGACAGGGGCGCATATACGCAGTATTTT. It specifies CASSPDRGAYTQYF.

V usage is TRBV28 and J usage is TRBJ2-7; TRBD1 might be the D (6 bases). Germline V gives CDR1 MDHEN, CDR2 SYDVKM. The CDR3 extends over 15 amino acids. V was pared by 1 base and J by 4 bases, with 14 bases between. The CDR3 sequence: CASSLFTGKSYEQYF. As DNA, the CDR3 is TGTGCCAGCAGTTTATTCACAGGGAAGTCGTACGAGCAGTACTTC.

The V gene is TRBV6-6, the J gene TRBJ1-1; 8 bases align to TRBD1. The CDR3 consists of 16 residues. Germline assignment: CDR1 MNHNY and CDR2 SVGAGI (reference sequence). Trimming cost V 1 base and J 12 bases; bases outside gene matches: 16. CDR3 bases: TGTGCCAGCAGTTACTGGGCCCTTACAGGGGGAGTTTCGTCTTTCTTT. This sequence encodes CASSYWALTGGVSSFF.